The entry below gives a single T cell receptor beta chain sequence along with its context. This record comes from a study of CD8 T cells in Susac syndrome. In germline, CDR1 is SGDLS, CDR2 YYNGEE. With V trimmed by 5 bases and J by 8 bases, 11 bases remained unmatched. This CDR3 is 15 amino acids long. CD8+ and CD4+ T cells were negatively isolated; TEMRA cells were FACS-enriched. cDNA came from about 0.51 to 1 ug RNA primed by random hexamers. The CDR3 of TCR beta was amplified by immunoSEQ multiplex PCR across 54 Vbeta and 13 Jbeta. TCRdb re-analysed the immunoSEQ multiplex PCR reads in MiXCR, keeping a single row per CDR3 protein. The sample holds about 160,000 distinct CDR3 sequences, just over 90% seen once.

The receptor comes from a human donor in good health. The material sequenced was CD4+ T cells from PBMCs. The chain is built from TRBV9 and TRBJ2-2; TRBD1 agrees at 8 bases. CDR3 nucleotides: TGTGCCAGCAGGCCCGACGGACAGGGAAGAGGGGAGCTGTTTTTT. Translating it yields CASRPDGQGRGELFF.